This TCR beta chain was found in a study of T cells in Graves' hyperthyroidism and ophthalmopathy. Whole-study findings and limits: Through a model of 13 V-J features, ophthalmopathy was separated from stable hyperthyroidism.

This clonotype appeared many times. Its antigen is undetermined. Researchers took RNA transcripts and amplified the TCR beta CDR3 regions from them. The primer set for the first-round RT-PCR of the TCR CDR3 was HTBI. TCRdb ran MiXCR on the multiplex PCR reads and lists one entry per CDR3 protein. The sample has hundreds of thousands of distinct CDR3 sequences; about 15% are singletons. Patients with ophthalmopathy all had a Clinical Activity Score of at least 3, a NOSPECS grade of at least 4 and duration under 3 months. The TCR sequence derives from a man aged 18 to 30 with Graves' ophthalmopathy. Material: blood.

In DNA, the CDR3 is TGTGCCAGCAGCTCAAGCGGCAGGGGGCCGGCGAACTCCTACGAGCAGTACTTC. Encoded protein: CASSSSGRGPANSYEQYF. The chain recombines TRBV13 with TRBJ2-7; 8 bases agree with TRBD1. The germline CDR1 and CDR2 sequences are PRHDT and FYEKMQ (reference sequence). This CDR3 is built from 18 residues. V lost 4 bases and J lost 0; bases outside the gene matches: 14.